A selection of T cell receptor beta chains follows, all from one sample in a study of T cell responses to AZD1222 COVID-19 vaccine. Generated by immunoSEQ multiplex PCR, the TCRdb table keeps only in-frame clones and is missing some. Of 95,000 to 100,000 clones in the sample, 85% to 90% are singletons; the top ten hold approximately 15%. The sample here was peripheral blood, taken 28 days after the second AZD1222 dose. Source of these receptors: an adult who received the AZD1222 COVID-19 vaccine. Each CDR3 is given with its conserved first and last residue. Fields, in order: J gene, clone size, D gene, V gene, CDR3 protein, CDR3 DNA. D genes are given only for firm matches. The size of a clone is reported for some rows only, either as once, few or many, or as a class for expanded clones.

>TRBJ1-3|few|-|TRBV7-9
CASSLGLSRSGNTIYF
TGTGCCAGCAGTTTAGGGTTGTCTCGCTCTGGAAACACCATATATTTT
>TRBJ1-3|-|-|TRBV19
CASRTPGEPGNTIYF
TGTGCCTCTAGAACCCCGGGAGAACCTGGAAACACCATATATTTT
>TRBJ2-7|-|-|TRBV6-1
CASSERGTRISYEQYF
TGTGCCAGCAGCGAACGGGGTACGAGAATCTCCTACGAGCAGTACTTC
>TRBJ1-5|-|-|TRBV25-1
CASSERGVGNQPQHF
TGTGCCAGCAGTGAAAGGGGTGTCGGCAATCAGCCCCAGCATTTT
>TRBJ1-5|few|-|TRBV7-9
CASSRHPGEPQHF
TGTGCCAGCAGCCGACATCCCGGGGAGCCCCAGCATTTT
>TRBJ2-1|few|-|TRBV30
CAWSLKGRGGSGEQFF
TGTGCCTGGAGTCTAAAGGGCAGGGGAGGATCTGGGGAGCAGTTCTTC
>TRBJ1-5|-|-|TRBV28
CASSFNQPQHF
TGTGCCAGCAGTTTCAATCAGCCCCAGCATTTT
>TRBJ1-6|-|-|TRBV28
CASSPPGTDSPLHF
TGTGCCAGCAGCCCGCCAGGGACGGATTCACCCCTCCACTTT
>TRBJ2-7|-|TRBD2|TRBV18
CASSFSGTSEYEQYF
TGTGCCAGCTCATTCTCCGGGACTAGCGAGTACGAGCAGTACTTC
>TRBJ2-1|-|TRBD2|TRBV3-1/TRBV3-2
CASSPSPSGGNYNEQFF
TGTGCCAGCAGTCCCTCCCCTAGCGGAGGGAACTACAATGAGCAGTTCTTC
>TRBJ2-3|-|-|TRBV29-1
CSGGGTGGPDTQYF
TGCAGCGGAGGGGGGACCGGAGGGCCAGATACGCAGTATTTT
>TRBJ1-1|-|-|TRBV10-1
CASSGSQGSRAFF
TGCGCCAGCAGTGGGTCGCAGGGATCGCGTGCTTTCTTT
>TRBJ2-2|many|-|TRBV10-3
CAISEEAWAGELFF
TGTGCCATCAGTGAGGAAGCGTGGGCCGGGGAGCTGTTTTTT
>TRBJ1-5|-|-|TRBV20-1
CSASRSRGRSNQPQHF
TGCAGTGCTAGTCGTTCGAGGGGGAGAAGCAATCAGCCCCAGCATTTT
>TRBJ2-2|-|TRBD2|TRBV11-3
CASSSYRSGRDTGELFF
TGTGCCAGCAGCTCCTACCGAAGCGGGAGGGACACCGGGGAGCTGTTTTTT
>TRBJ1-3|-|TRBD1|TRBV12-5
CASGLDRGPGGLTIYF
TGTGCTAGTGGTCTCGACAGGGGGCCCGGGGGACTCACCATATATTTT
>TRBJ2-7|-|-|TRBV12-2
CASRLEEASYEQYF
TGTGCAAGTCGCTTAGAAGAGGCCTCCTACGAGCAGTACTTC
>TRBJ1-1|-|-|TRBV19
CASSFSGGANTEAFF
TGTGCCAGTAGTTTTTCGGGCGGGGCGAACACTGAAGCTTTCTTT
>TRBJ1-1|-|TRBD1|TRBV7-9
CASSFGDRGTTEAFF
TGTGCCAGCAGCTTCGGGGACAGGGGAACAACTGAAGCTTTCTTT
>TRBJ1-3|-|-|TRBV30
CAGDLSGNTIYF
TGTGCGGGCGATCTCTCTGGAAACACCATATATTTT
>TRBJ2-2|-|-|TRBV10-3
CAIGSNTGELFF
TGTGCCATCGGTTCGAACACCGGGGAGCTGTTTTTT
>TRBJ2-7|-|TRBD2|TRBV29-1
CSVERLAGGPYEQYF
TGCAGCGTTGAGCGACTAGCGGGAGGGCCCTACGAGCAGTACTTC
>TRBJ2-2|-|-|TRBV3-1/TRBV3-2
CASRWASTGELFF
TGTGCCAGCAGGTGGGCGAGCACCGGGGAGCTGTTTTTT
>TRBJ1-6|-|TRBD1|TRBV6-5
CASSSPNRDRNSPLHF
TGTGCCAGCAGTTCCCCCAATCGGGACAGAAATTCACCCCTCCACTTT
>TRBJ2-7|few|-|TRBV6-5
CASSYSGQYEQYF
TGTGCCAGCAGTTACTCGGGGCAATACGAGCAGTACTTC
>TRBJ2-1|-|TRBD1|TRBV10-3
CAIGTGDEQFF
TGTGCCATCGGGACAGGGGATGAGCAGTTCTTC
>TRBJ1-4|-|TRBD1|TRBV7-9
CASRKQGAGEKLFF
TGTGCCAGCAGGAAACAGGGGGCGGGTGAAAAACTGTTTTTT
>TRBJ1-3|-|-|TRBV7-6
CASSLATRDSGNTIYF
TGTGCCAGCAGCTTAGCGACGAGGGACTCTGGAAACACCATATATTTT
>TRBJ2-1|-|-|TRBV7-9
CASSPKGFDSYNEQFF
TGTGCCAGCAGCCCAAAGGGGTTCGACTCCTACAATGAGCAGTTCTTC
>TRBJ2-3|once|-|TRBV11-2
CASSLPYGADTQYF
TGTGCCAGCAGCCTACCCTACGGTGCAGATACGCAGTATTTT
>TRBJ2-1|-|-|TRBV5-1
CASSLNSYNEQFF
TGCGCCAGCAGCTTGAACTCCTACAATGAGCAGTTCTTC
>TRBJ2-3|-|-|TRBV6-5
CASSRDTSTDTQYF
TGTGCCAGCAGTAGGGACACTAGCACAGATACGCAGTATTTT
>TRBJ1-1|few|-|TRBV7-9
CASSLVVTEAFF
TGTGCCAGCAGCTTAGTGGTAACTGAAGCTTTCTTT
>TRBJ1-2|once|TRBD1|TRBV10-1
CASQSGQGNGYTF
TGCGCCAGCCAGTCGGGACAGGGAAATGGCTACACCTTC
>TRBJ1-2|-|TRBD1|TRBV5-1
CASRQGPYGYTF
TGCGCCAGCCGACAGGGACCCTATGGCTACACCTTC
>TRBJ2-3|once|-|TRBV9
CASSVVQRGTQYF
TGTGCCAGCAGCGTAGTTCAGCGAGGTACGCAGTATTTT
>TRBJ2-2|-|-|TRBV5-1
CASSQLVSQDGELFF
TGCGCCAGCAGCCAGTTGGTTTCTCAGGACGGGGAGCTGTTTTTT
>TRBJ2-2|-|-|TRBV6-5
CASINPRNTGELFF
TGTGCCAGCATTAACCCCAGGAACACCGGGGAGCTGTTTTTT
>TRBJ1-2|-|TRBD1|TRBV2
CASGGQGVNSGYTF
TGTGCCAGCGGCGGACAGGGCGTGAACAGTGGCTACACCTTC
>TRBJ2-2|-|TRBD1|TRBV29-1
CSVELFGTAYTGELFF
TGCAGCGTTGAGTTATTCGGGACAGCCTACACCGGGGAGCTGTTTTTT
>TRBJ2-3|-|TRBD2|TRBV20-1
CSASSGLAGVADTQYF
TGCAGTGCTAGTTCCGGACTAGCGGGAGTAGCAGATACGCAGTATTTT
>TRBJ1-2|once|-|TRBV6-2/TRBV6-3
CASSYSLGSYTF
TGTGCCAGCAGTTACTCCCTGGGTTCCTACACCTTC
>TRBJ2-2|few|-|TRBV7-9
CASSLAGNTGELFF
TGTGCCAGCAGCTTAGCAGGGAACACCGGGGAGCTGTTTTTT
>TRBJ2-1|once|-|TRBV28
CASGNQGEGAIEQFF
TGTGCCAGCGGCAACCAGGGTGAGGGAGCCATTGAGCAGTTCTTC
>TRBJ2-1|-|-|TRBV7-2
CASSLDGSPSRRTYNEQFF
TGTGCCAGCAGCTTAGACGGGAGCCCTTCAAGGCGAACCTACAATGAGCAGTTCTTC
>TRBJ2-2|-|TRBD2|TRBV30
CASRGGRDYRANTGELFF
TGTGCCTCCCGGGGCGGGAGGGACTACCGCGCGAACACCGGGGAGCTGTTTTTT
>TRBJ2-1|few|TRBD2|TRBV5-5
CASSFGSSGRVSEQFF
TGTGCCAGCAGCTTTGGGTCTAGCGGGAGAGTAAGTGAGCAGTTCTTC
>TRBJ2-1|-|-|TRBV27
CASSAEGYSYNEQFF
TGTGCCAGCAGTGCCGAAGGATACTCCTACAATGAGCAGTTCTTC
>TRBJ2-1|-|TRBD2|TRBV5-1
CASSLGLANNEQFF
TGCGCCAGCAGCTTGGGACTAGCGAATAATGAGCAGTTCTTC
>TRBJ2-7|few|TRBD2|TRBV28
CASLGTSGRAYHEQYF
TGTGCCAGCTTAGGGACTAGCGGGAGGGCCTACCACGAGCAGTACTTC
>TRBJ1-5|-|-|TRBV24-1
CATQGVSNQPQHF
TGTGCCACCCAAGGGGTTAGCAATCAGCCCCAGCATTTT
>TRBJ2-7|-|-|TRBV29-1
CSVEAPGPYEQYF
TGCAGCGTTGAAGCCCCCGGGCCCTACGAGCAGTACTTC
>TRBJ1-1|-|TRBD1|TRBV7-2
CASSPGTGMRNTEAFF
TGTGCCAGCAGCCCGGGGACAGGGATGAGGAACACTGAAGCTTTCTTT
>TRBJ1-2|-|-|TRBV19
CASRTSGGYTF
TGTGCCAGTAGAACGTCGGGTGGCTACACCTTC
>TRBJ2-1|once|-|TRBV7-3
CASSLVYNEQFF
TGTGCCAGCAGCTTAGTGTACAATGAGCAGTTCTTC
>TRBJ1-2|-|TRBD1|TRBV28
CASSLSGRGRKNYGYTF
TGTGCCAGCAGTTTATCTGGCAGGGGGCGCAAAAACTATGGCTACACCTTC
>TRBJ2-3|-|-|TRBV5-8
CASSASTLTDTQYF
TGTGCCAGCAGCGCCTCAACCCTCACAGATACGCAGTATTTT